This T cell receptor (beta chain) was identified during a study of T cell repertoires in cytomegalovirus infection. Study context: Matching HLA type, along with CMV infection, was indicated by public TCR beta signatures.

In its sample, this clonotype ranks as medium-sized. Its antigen is still unknown. CDR1 is SGHAT, CDR2 FQNNGV, per germline. This CDR3 region has 13 residues. V lost 0 bases, J lost 11 bases, and 11 bases lay in between. TCRdb reprocessed the reads via MiXCR and lists one record per CDR3 protein. The data show roughly 340,000 distinct CDR3 sequences, under 35% seen once. Study-level findings and limits: Cumulated frequencies of public TCR beta families served to identify carriers of CMV plus the relevant HLA. HLA-C-restricted CMV-specific TCR beta clonotypes were dominant in the ex vivo response.

Specimen: cultured PBMCs, collected from culture after CMV antigen stimulation. The clonotype was recovered from a human donor in good health (CMV status not recorded). Some clones in this sample may be carry-over from other donors' samples. The V and J genes are TRBV11-2 and TRBJ2-1; D gene ambiguous. The DNA of the CDR3 is TGTGCCAGCAGCTTAGATGCCCCCAGACAGCAGTTCTTC. This sequence encodes CASSLDAPRQQFF.